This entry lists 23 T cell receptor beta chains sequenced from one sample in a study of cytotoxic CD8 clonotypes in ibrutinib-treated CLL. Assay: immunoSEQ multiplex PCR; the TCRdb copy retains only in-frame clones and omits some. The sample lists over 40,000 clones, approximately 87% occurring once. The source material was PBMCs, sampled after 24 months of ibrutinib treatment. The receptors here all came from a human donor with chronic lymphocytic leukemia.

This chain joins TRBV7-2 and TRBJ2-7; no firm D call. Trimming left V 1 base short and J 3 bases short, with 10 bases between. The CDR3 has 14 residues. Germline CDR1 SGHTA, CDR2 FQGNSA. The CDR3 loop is CASSLVPGSYEQYF. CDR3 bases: TGTGCCAGCAGCTTAGTCCCAGGCAGCTACGAGCAGTACTTC. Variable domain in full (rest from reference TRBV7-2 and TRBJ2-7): GAGVSQSPSNKVTEKGKDVELRCDPISGHTALYWYRQSLGQGLEFLIYFQGNSAPDKSGLPSDRFSAERTGGSVSTLTIQRTQQEDSAVYLCASSLVPGSYEQYFGPGTRLTVT.

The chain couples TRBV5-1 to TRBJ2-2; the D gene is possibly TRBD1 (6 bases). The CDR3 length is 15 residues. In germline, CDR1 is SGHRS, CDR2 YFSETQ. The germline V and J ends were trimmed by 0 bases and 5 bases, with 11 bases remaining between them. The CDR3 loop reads CASSLEQGPTGELFF. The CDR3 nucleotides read TGCGCCAGCAGCTTGGAACAGGGTCCAACCGGGGAGCTGTTTTTT.

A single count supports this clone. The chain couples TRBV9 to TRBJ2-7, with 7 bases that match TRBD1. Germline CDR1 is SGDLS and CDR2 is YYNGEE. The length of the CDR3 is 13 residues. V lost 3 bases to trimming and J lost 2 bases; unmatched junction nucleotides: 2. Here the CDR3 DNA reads TGTGCCAGCAGCGCGGGACAGACCTACGAGCAGTACTTC. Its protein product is CASSAGQTYEQYF. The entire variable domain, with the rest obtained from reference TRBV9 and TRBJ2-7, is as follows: DSGVTQTPKHLITATGQRVTLRCSPRSGDLSVYWYQQSLDQGLQFLIQYYNGEERAKGNILERFSAQQFPDLHSELNLSSLELGDSALYFCASSAGQTYEQYFGPGTRLTVT.

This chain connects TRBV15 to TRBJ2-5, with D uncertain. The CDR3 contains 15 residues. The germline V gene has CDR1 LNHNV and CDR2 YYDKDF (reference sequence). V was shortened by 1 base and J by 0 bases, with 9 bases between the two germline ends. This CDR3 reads CATSRGDGNQETQYF. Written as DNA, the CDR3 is TGTGCCACCAGCAGAGGTGACGGCAACCAAGAGACCCAGTACTTC.

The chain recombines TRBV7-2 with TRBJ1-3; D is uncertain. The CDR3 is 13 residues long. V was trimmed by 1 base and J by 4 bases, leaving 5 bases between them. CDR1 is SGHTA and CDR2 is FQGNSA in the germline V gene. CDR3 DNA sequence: TGTGCCAGCAGCTTAGGGTTCGGAAACACCATATATTTT. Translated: CASSLGFGNTIYF.

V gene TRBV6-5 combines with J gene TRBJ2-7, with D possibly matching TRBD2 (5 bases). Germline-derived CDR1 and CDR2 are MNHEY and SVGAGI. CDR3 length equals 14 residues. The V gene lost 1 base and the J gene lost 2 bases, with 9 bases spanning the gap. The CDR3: CASSYFRTAYEQYF. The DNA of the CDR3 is TGTGCCAGCAGTTACTTCCGGACTGCCTACGAGCAGTACTTC.

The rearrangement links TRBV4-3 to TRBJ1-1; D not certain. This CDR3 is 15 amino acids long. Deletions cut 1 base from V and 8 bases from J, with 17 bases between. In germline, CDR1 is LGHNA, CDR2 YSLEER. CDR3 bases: TGCGCCAGCAGCCAAGCCCTCACTCGGGTGGGAGAAGCTTTCTTT. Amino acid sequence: CASSQALTRVGEAFF.

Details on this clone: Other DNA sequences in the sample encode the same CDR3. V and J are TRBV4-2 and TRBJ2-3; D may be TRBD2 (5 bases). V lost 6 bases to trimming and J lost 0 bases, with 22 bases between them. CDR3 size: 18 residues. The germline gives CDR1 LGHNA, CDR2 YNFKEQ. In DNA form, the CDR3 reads TGTGCCAGCAGTCAGCTCCCCCCCGGGCGCGGGAGCACAGATACGCAGTATTTT. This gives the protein CASSQLPPGRGSTDTQYF.

The CDR3 sequence is CASSRTRYEQYF. In DNA form, the CDR3 reads TGTGCCAGCAGTCGGACTCGTTACGAGCAGTACTTC. This sequence joins TRBV6-5 and TRBJ2-7; D perhaps matches TRBD2 (5 bases). The CDR3 spans 12 residues. V dropped 5 bases and J dropped 4 bases, with 9 bases sitting between them. Germline V CDR1 and CDR2: MNHEY, SVGAGI.

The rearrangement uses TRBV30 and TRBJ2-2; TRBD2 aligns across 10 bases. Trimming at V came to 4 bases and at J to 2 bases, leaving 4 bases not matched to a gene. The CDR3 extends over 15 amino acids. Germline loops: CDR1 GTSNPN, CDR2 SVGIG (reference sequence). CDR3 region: CAWTAGGSNTGELFF. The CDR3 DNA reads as TGTGCCTGGACAGCGGGAGGGAGTAACACCGGGGAGCTGTTTTTT.

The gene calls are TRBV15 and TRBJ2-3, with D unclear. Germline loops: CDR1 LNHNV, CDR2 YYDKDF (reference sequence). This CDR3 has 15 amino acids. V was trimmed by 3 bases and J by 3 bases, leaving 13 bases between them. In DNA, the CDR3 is TGTGCCACCAGCAGCCCAGCTATCATGACAGATACGCAGTATTTT. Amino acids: CATSSPAIMTDTQYF. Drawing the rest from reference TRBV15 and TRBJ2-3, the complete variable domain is DAMVIQNPRYQVTQFGKPVTLSCSQTLNHNVMYWYQQKSSQAPKLLFHYYDKDFNNEADTPDNFQSRRPNTSFCFLDIRSPGLGDTAMYLCATSSPAIMTDTQYFGPGTRLTVL.

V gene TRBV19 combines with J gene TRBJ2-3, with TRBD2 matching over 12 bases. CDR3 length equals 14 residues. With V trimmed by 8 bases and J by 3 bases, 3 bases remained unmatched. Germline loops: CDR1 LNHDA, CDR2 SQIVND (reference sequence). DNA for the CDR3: TGTGCCAGTCAGACTAGCGGGAGTACAGATACGCAGTATTTT. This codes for CASQTSGSTDTQYF. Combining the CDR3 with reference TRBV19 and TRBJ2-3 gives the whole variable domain DGGITQSPKYLFRKEGQNVTLSCEQNLNHDAMYWYRQDPGQGLRLIYYSQIVNDFQKGDIAEGYSVSREKKESFPLTVTSAQKNPTAFYLCASQTSGSTDTQYFGPGTRLTVL.

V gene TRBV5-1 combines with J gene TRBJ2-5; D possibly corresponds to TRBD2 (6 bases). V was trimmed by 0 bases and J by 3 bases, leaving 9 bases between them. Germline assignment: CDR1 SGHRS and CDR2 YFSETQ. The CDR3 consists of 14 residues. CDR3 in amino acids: CASSLAGAEETQYF. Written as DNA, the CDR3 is TGCGCCAGCAGCTTGGCGGGAGCAGAAGAGACCCAGTACTTC.

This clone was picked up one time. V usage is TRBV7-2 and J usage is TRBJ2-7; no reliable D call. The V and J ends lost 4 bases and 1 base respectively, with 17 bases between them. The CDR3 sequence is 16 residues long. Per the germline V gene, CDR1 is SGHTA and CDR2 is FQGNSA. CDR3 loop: CASSSGQSDGSYEQYF. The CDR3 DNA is TGTGCCAGCAGCTCCGGGCAATCGGACGGGTCCTACGAGCAGTACTTC. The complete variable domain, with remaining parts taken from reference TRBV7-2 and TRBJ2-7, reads GAGVSQSPSNKVTEKGKDVELRCDPISGHTALYWYRQSLGQGLEFLIYFQGNSAPDKSGLPSDRFSAERTGGSVSTLTIQRTQQEDSAVYLCASSSGQSDGSYEQYFGPGTRLTVT.

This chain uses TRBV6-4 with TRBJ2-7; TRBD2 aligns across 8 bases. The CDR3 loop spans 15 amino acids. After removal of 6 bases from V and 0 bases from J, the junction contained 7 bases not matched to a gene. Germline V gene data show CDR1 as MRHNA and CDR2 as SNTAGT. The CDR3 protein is CASRKGGGTSYEQYF. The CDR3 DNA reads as TGTGCCAGCAGGAAGGGCGGGGGGACCTCCTACGAGCAGTACTTC.

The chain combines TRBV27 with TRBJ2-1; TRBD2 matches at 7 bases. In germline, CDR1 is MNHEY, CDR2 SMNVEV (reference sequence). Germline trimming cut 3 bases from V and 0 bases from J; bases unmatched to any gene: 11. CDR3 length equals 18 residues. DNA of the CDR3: TGTGCCAGCAGTTTGGGGTTAGCGGGCCTACTCTCCTACAATGAGCAGTTCTTC. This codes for CASSLGLAGLLSYNEQFF.

The CDR3 here is CASGPDSRVMNTEAFF. The CDR3 nucleotides are TGTGCTAGTGGTCCCGACTCTCGCGTGATGAACACTGAAGCTTTCTTT. This chain joins TRBV12-5 and TRBJ1-1; no definite D call. This CDR3 has 16 residues. V was trimmed by 5 bases and J by 0 bases, leaving 16 bases between them. The V gene's germline CDR1 is LGHNT and CDR2 FRNRAP.

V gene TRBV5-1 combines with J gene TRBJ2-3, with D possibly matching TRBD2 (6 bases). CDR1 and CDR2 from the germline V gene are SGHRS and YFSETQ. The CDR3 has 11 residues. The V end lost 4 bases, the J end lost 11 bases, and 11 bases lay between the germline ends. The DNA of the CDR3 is TGCGCCAGCAGCGACACGGGGGTGCAGTATTTT. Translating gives CASSDTGVQYF.

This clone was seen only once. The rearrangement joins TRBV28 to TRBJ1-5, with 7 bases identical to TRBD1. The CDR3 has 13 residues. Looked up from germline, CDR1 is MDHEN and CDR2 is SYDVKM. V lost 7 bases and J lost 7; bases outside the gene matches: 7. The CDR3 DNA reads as TGTGCCAGCACGAGAACAGGGGTCCAGCCCCAGCATTTT. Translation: CASTRTGVQPQHF.

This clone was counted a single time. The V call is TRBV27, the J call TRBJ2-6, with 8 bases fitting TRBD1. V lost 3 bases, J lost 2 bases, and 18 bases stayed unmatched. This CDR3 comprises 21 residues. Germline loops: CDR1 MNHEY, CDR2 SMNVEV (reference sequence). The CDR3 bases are TGTGCCAGCAGTTTCTCAAACAGGGGGAGAATCCTAGGGCCTGGGGCCAACGTCCTGACTTTC. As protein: CASSFSNRGRILGPGANVLTF.

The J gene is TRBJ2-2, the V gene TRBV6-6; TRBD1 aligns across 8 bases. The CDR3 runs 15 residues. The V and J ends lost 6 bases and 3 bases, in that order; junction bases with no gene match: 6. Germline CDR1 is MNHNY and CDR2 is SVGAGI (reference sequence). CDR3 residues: CASSRDRGYTGELFF. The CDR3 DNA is TGTGCCAGCAGCCGCGACAGGGGATACACCGGGGAGCTGTTTTTT.

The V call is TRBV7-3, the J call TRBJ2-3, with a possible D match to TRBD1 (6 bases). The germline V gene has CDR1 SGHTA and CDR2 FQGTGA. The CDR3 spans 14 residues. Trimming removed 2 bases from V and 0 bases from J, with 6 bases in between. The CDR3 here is CASSLQGSTDTQYF. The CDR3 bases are TGTGCCAGCAGCTTACAGGGGAGCACAGATACGCAGTATTTT.

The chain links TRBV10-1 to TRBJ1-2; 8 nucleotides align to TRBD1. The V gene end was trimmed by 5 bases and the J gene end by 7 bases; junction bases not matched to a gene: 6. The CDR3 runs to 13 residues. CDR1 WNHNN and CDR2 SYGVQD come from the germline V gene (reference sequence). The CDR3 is CASSLDRERGYTF. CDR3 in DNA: TGCGCCAGCAGTTTGGACAGGGAGCGTGGCTACACCTTC.